This record looks at one T cell receptor beta chain sequence and its context. Its target is not known. Primers included in the PCR were 60 Vbeta and 13 Jbeta primers. TCRdb's table, derived via immunoSEQ multiplex PCR, lists solely in-frame clones and lacks some. The sample holds about 190,000 clones, 80% to 90% seen once. The data are from a study of cytomegalovirus exposure and HLA in healthy donors. Study-level findings and limits: Researchers reportedly found TCR beta sequences accurately predicted most subjects' HLA-A and HLA-B alleles. Judged likely to be a sequencing artifact was a cluster of highly shared sequence variants. Altogether, 150 or so TCR beta chains were recorded as cytomegalovirus-associated. Donors were assumed by presence/absence analyses to have roughly uniform sequencing depth.

Germline V gene sequence: CDR1 MDHEN, CDR2 SYDVKM. The CDR3 contains 13 residues. Trimming shortened V by 2 bases and J by 4 bases, and 8 bases separated the two germline ends. The chain employs TRBV28 and TRBJ1-1; D unclear. Sequencing was done on a sample of PBMCs. The clonotype comes from a woman under 40 in good health and CMV-seronegative. The CDR3: CASSLTVVTEAFF. In DNA form, the CDR3 reads TGTGCCAGCAGTTTAACGGTGGTCACTGAAGCTTTCTTT.